This T cell receptor (beta chain) comes out of a study of T cells in Graves' hyperthyroidism and ophthalmopathy. Overall study findings and caveats: Appearing also in blood were most of the thyroid clonotypes expanded above 0.001.

Uncontrolled infections, other autoimmune diseases, pregnancy or lactation led to exclusion of patients. Regions amplified from RNA transcripts were the TCR beta CDR3 regions. The HTBI primer set was used in a first-round RT-PCR of the TCR CDR3. MiXCR was run by TCRdb on the multiplex PCR reads, yielding one entry per CDR3 protein. Of approximately 600,000 distinct CDR3 sequences in the sample, about 16% were seen once. Details on this clonotype: Antigen unknown.

Germline assignment: CDR1 SGDLS and CDR2 YYNGEE. J gave up 0 bases and V 3 bases, and 10 bases lay outside the gene matches. This CDR3 region has 18 residues. The source is a young woman with Graves' hyperthyroidism. Sequencing was performed on blood. The J gene is TRBJ1-1, the V gene TRBV9, with 11 nucleotides matching TRBD1. CDR3 loop: CASSESRDRGSMNTEAFF. CDR3 nucleotides: TGTGCCAGCAGCGAGTCCCGGGACAGGGGGTCGATGAACACTGAAGCTTTCTTT.